Shown below are 14 T cell receptor beta chains from a single sample sequenced in a study of shared clonotypes between healthy human individuals. The protocol was immunoSEQ multiplex PCR, while the TCRdb copy is restricted to in-frame clones and leaves out a portion. The sample lists 900,000 to 1,200,000 clones; 75% to 85% were seen once. The sample comprised memory CD4+ T cells from PBMCs. Subset indicated: CD45RA-negative fraction. Receptor source: a man between 18 and 29 years old in good health. Some clones in this sample may be carry-over from other donors' samples.

The genes are TRBV7-8 and TRBJ2-7, with TRBD1 as a possible D gene (7 bases). Germline V gives CDR1 SGHVS, CDR2 FQNEAQ. The CDR3 covers 19 residues. V was shortened by 2 bases and J by 5 bases, with 28 bases between the two germline ends. The CDR3 coding sequence is TGTGCCAGCAGCTTAAGACCACTTCTGCCAGGGGGAGGATTGAACGAGCAGTACTTC. Its translation is CASSLRPLLPGGGLNEQYF.

The chain joins TRBV7-3 to TRBJ1-1; 7 nucleotides line up with TRBD1. The germline gives CDR1 SGHTA, CDR2 FQGTGA. The CDR3 totals 14 residues. The J segment lost 7 bases and the V segment lost 5 bases, leaving 10 bases of the junction unmatched. The CDR3 is CASSPSSGGNEAFF. The CDR3 nucleotides are TGTGCCAGCAGCCCCTCATCAGGGGGGAATGAAGCTTTCTTT.

The gene calls are TRBV11-2 and TRBJ2-7, with D unclear. Deletions cut 5 bases from V and 0 bases from J, with 14 bases between. The CDR3 sequence is 15 residues long. The germline gives CDR1 SGHAT, CDR2 FQNNGV. Here the CDR3 reads CASSPWVSTSYEQYF. The CDR3 region has the DNA TGTGCCAGCAGCCCCTGGGTCTCGACCTCCTACGAGCAGTACTTC. Full variable domain (missing parts from reference TRBV11-2 and TRBJ2-7): EAGVAQSPRYKIIEKRQSVAFWCNPISGHATLYWYQQILGQGPKLLIQFQNNGVVDDSQLPKDRFSAERLKGVDSTLKIQPAKLEDSAVYLCASSPWVSTSYEQYFGPGTRLTVT.

The chain uses TRBV7-9 and TRBJ1-1, with 9 bases aligning to TRBD1. V was clipped by 10 bases and J by 0 bases; unmatched bases: 3. Germline assignment: CDR1 SEHNR and CDR2 FQNEAQ (reference sequence). The CDR3 loop spans 13 amino acids. CDR3 amino acids: CATRTGVNTEAFF. As DNA, the CDR3 is TGTGCCACGCGGACAGGGGTGAACACTGAAGCTTTCTTT.

The rearrangement joins TRBV2 to TRBJ2-5; 9 positions match TRBD2. With 6 bases clipped from V and 3 bases from J, the junction kept 8 bases outside the gene matches. The CDR3 runs to 15 residues. Per the germline V gene, CDR1 is SNHLY and CDR2 is FYNNEI. Here the CDR3 reads CASRRSGLAEETQYF. The CDR3 region has the DNA TGTGCCAGCAGACGATCGGGACTAGCTGAAGAGACCCAGTACTTC.

As to this clone: A far larger clone is just one base off, so this is likely a read error. V is TRBV6-1 and J is TRBJ1-5, with D unclear. This CDR3 comprises 15 residues. Germline values: CDR1 MNHNS, CDR2 SASEGT. The CDR3 region has the DNA TGTGCCAGCAGTGAAGACGAGGGAAGCAATCGGCCCCAGCATTTT. It codes for CASSEDEGSNRPQHF.

The DNA for the CDR3 is TGTGCCAGTGGTTTGGGGGGGAGAACTGAAGCTTTCTTT. It yields the protein CASGLGGRTEAFF. V gene TRBV19 combines with J gene TRBJ1-1; D possibly corresponds to TRBD1 (5 bases). Trimming pared 8 bases from V and 5 bases from J, leaving 15 bases between. From germline, CDR1 is LNHDA and CDR2 SQIVND (reference sequence). The CDR3 covers 13 residues.

The chain combines TRBV11-2 with TRBJ2-3; D is uncertain. Per the germline V gene, CDR1 is SGHAT and CDR2 is FQNNGV. The CDR3 has 13 residues. Deletions cut 4 bases from V and 1 base from J, with 6 bases between. The CDR3 loop is CASSYRGTDTQYF. In DNA form, the CDR3 reads TGTGCCAGCAGCTACCGGGGCACAGATACGCAGTATTTT.

The V gene is TRBV5-1, the J gene TRBJ1-4; 7 bases are shared with TRBD1. This CDR3 spans 15 amino acids. Germline assignment: CDR1 SGHRS and CDR2 YFSETQ. V was pared by 4 bases and J by 8 bases, with 11 bases of the junction left unmatched. The CDR3 bases are TGCGCCAGCAGCGCCCGCCAAGGGGGCCAGGAAAAACTGTTTTTT. This codes for CASSARQGGQEKLFF.

The chain has TRBV14 and TRBJ1-2; D is unclear. This CDR3 contains 14 residues. Trimming pared 0 bases from V and 1 base from J, leaving 6 bases between. Germline-derived CDR1 and CDR2 are SGHDN and FVKESK. The CDR3 DNA sequence: TGTGCCAGCAGCCAAGATTGGGATAACTATGGCTACACCTTC. Protein: CASSQDWDNYGYTF.

At least ten counts were recorded for this clone. J is TRBJ1-3 and V is TRBV2, with 8 bases lining up with TRBD1. Germline CDR1 reads SNHLY; CDR2 reads FYNNEI. This CDR3 region has 16 residues. Trimming at V came to 7 bases and at J to 4 bases, leaving 12 bases not matched to a gene. This CDR3 reads CASTHPPGGDGNTIYF. Here the CDR3 DNA reads TGTGCCAGCACCCACCCCCCAGGGGGCGACGGAAACACCATATATTTT.

The chain uses TRBV2 and TRBJ1-1; D is possibly TRBD1 (5 bases). The CDR3 contains 14 residues. The V end lost 5 bases, the J end lost 5 bases, and 15 bases lay between the germline ends. From germline, CDR1 is SNHLY and CDR2 FYNNEI. DNA for the CDR3: TGTGCCAGCAGTCCGGGACCTCACGGTACTGAAGCTTTCTTT. Its protein product is CASSPGPHGTEAFF. The whole variable domain, remainder taken from reference TRBV2 and TRBJ1-1, is EPEVTQTPSHQVTQMGQEVILRCVPISNHLYFYWYRQILGQKVEFLVSFYNNEISEKSEIFDDQFSVERPDGSNFTLKIRSTKLEDSAMYFCASSPGPHGTEAFFGQGTRLTVV.

CDR3 nucleotides: TGTGCCAGCAGCTGGACAGCTGGGAACACCGGGGAGCTGTTTTTT. This sequence encodes CASSWTAGNTGELFF. The rearrangement joins TRBV11-2 to TRBJ2-2; weak D call: TRBD1 (6 bases). V lost 4 bases, J lost 1 base, and 10 bases lay in between. CDR3 size: 15 residues. Looked up from germline, CDR1 is SGHAT and CDR2 is FQNNGV.

This clone came up a few times. The chain joins TRBV7-8 to TRBJ2-7; possible D gene TRBD1, 5 bases. Between the trimmed V and J ends, which lost 5 bases and 3 bases, there was a span of 17 bases. CDR1 is SGHVS and CDR2 is FQNEAQ in the germline V gene. The CDR3 sequence is 15 residues long. The CDR3 sequence: CASSKGGLQGYEQYF. The CDR3 DNA follows: TGTGCCAGCAGCAAAGGTGGGCTCCAGGGCTACGAGCAGTACTTC.